Each of the 20 T cell receptor beta chains below was sequenced from the same sample in a study of cytomegalovirus exposure and HLA in healthy donors (dated by TCRdb to the late 2010s). Libraries came from the immunoSEQ multiplex PCR assay. The multiplex PCR relied on a mix of 60 forward primers for TCR Vbeta segments and 13 reverse primers for TCR Jbeta segments. TCRdb carries this immuneACCESS record with in-frame sequences only. Its versions omit some clonotypes, under half of them owing to an unresolved V gene in the studies checked, with the rest unexplained. This sample gives 65,000 to 75,000 clones in total; around three quarters of them show up just once. The ten largest clones represent about 5.7% of the sample. The sample taken for sequencing was PBMCs. The source of these receptors is a man aged 50 to 60 in good health and CMV-seronegative.

This clone was seen more than once but under ten times. This chain links TRBV5-1 with TRBJ2-6; TRBD2 aligns across 15 bases. V shed 0 bases and J 0 bases; nucleotides not matched to a gene: 13. The CDR3 runs to 23 residues. CDR1 SGHRS and CDR2 YFSETQ come from the germline V gene. CDR3 nucleotide sequence: TGCGCCAGCAGCTTGGAACCCCGGGGACTAGCGGGGGGTTTTAACTCTGGGGCCAACGTCCTGACTTTC. It codes for CASSLEPRGLAGGFNSGANVLTF.

This chain uses TRBV5-1 with TRBJ1-5; TRBD1 might be the D (5 bases). The germline CDR1 and CDR2 sequences are SGHRS and YFSETQ. The CDR3 has 13 amino acids. The V end was cut by 1 base, the J end by 5 bases, with 7 bases between. This chain's CDR3 is CASSLWGDQPQHF. As DNA, the CDR3 is TGCGCCAGCAGCTTGTGGGGCGATCAGCCCCAGCATTTT. The full variable domain, rest sourced from reference TRBV5-1 and TRBJ1-5, is KAGVTQTPRYLIKTRGQQVTLSCSPISGHRSVSWYQQTPGQGLQFLFEYFSETQRNKGNFPGRFSGRQFSNSRSEMNVSTLELGDSALYLCASSLWGDQPQHFGDGTRLSIL.

This chain links TRBV19 with TRBJ1-5; 8 bases match TRBD1. This CDR3 comprises 16 residues. Germline trimming cut 1 base from V and 1 base from J; bases unmatched to any gene: 3. Germline CDR1 is LNHDA and CDR2 is SQIVND (reference sequence). Written as DNA, the CDR3 is TGTGCCAGTAGTATAGGGACAGGGCGGAGCAATCAGCCCCAGCATTTT. Its protein product is CASSIGTGRSNQPQHF. The whole variable domain, remainder taken from reference TRBV19 and TRBJ1-5, is DGGITQSPKYLFRKEGQNVTLSCEQNLNHDAMYWYRQDPGQGLRLIYYSQIVNDFQKGDIAEGYSVSREKKESFPLTVTSAQKNPTAFYLCASSIGTGRSNQPQHFGDGTRLSIL.

V and J are TRBV30 and TRBJ1-2; D is perhaps TRBD1 (5 bases). Looked up from germline, CDR1 is GTSNPN and CDR2 is SVGIG (reference sequence). The ends were cut back, 5 bases at V and 8 bases at J, with 21 bases in the middle. This CDR3 comprises 14 residues. For the CDR3, the DNA is TGTGCCTGGGTGGACAATTCTCATGCAACGGGCTACACCTTC. Translating it yields CAWVDNSHATGYTF.

The rearrangement joins TRBV30 to TRBJ1-3; D is uncertain. Per germline, CDR1 GTSNPN and CDR2 SVGIG (reference sequence). With 5 bases removed from V and 7 bases from J, the gap between germline ends came to 9 bases. The CDR3 length is 11 residues. CDR3 bases: TGTGCCTGGCTCCTCCGGAACACCATATATTTT. It encodes CAWLLRNTIYF.

V and J are TRBV23-1 and TRBJ1-5; D might be TRBD1 (6 bases). Being an ORF, TRBV23-1 has a function that is uncertain. The CDR3 length is 12 residues. V lost 3 bases, J lost 9 bases, and 9 bases lay in between. CDR3 region: CASSQTGRPQHF. CDR3 sequence (DNA): TGCGCCAGCAGTCAGACAGGTAGGCCCCAGCATTTT.

The chain is built from TRBV11-3 and TRBJ2-2; 8 bases are shared with TRBD1. V was pared by 3 bases and J by 1 base, with 1 base of the junction left unmatched. The CDR3 totals 15 residues. The germline V gene encodes CDR1 SGHNT and CDR2 YENEEA. DNA for the CDR3: TGTGCCAGCAGCTTTGGGACAGGGAACACCGGGGAGCTGTTTTTT. Translating it yields CASSFGTGNTGELFF.

V and J are TRBV19 and TRBJ1-5; TRBD1 matches 10 bases. With V trimmed by 4 bases and J by 7 bases, 7 bases remained unmatched. CDR1 is LNHDA, CDR2 SQIVND, per germline (reference sequence). The CDR3 runs 15 residues. CDR3 loop: CASSTSGTGVQPQHF. The CDR3 coding sequence is TGTGCCAGTAGTACCTCCGGGACAGGGGTCCAGCCCCAGCATTTT. Filled out from reference TRBV19 and TRBJ1-5, the complete variable domain reads DGGITQSPKYLFRKEGQNVTLSCEQNLNHDAMYWYRQDPGQGLRLIYYSQIVNDFQKGDIAEGYSVSREKKESFPLTVTSAQKNPTAFYLCASSTSGTGVQPQHFGDGTRLSIL.

J is TRBJ1-4 and V is TRBV5-1, with 9 nucleotides matching TRBD1. CDR1 SGHRS and CDR2 YFSETQ come from the germline V gene. The CDR3 is 14 amino acids. Trimming cost V 4 bases and J 8 bases; bases outside gene matches: 6. Written as DNA, the CDR3 is TGCGCCAGCAGCCAGGGACAGGGAGGGGAAAAACTGTTTTTT. Its protein is CASSQGQGGEKLFF.

The chain couples TRBV10-3 to TRBJ2-7, with 8 bases that match TRBD1. The CDR3 consists of 12 residues. Germline loops: CDR1 ENHRY, CDR2 SYGVKD. J gave up 6 bases and V 7 bases, and 5 bases lay outside the gene matches. The CDR3 is CAITQGAGEQYF. The CDR3 DNA sequence: TGTGCCATCACCCAGGGGGCTGGCGAGCAGTACTTC.

V gene TRBV27 combines with J gene TRBJ2-2, with 10 nucleotides matching TRBD2. In germline, CDR1 is MNHEY, CDR2 SMNVEV (reference sequence). The CDR3 consists of 14 residues. J lost 4 bases, V lost 6 bases, and 2 bases had no gene match. In DNA, the CDR3 is TGTGCCAGCAGAAGACTAGCGGGCACCGGGGAGCTGTTTTTT. Protein product: CASRRLAGTGELFF.

V usage is TRBV14 and J usage is TRBJ2-5; D possibly corresponds to TRBD2 (7 bases). From germline, CDR1 is SGHDN and CDR2 FVKESK. V was shortened by 1 base and J by 7 bases, with 16 bases between the two germline ends. This CDR3 has 15 amino acids. CDR3 amino acids: CASSQAGTGGRTQYF. The CDR3 DNA sequence: TGTGCCAGCAGCCAAGCCGGGACGGGGGGCAGGACCCAGTACTTC.

The chain employs TRBV29-1 and TRBJ1-2, with D possibly being TRBD1 (5 bases). The CDR3 runs to 12 residues. V was trimmed by 3 bases and J by 2 bases, leaving 7 bases between them. Germline assignment: CDR1 SQVTM and CDR2 ANQGSEA. Here the CDR3 DNA reads TGCAGCGTTGACCGGGGGAACTATGGCTACACCTTC. Its protein is CSVDRGNYGYTF.

This clone was detected only a few times. The rearrangement joins TRBV18 to TRBJ1-1; TRBD1 agrees at 11 bases. The J segment lost 7 bases and the V segment lost 3 bases, leaving 7 bases of the junction unmatched. The CDR3 has 15 amino acids. The germline gives CDR1 KGHSH, CDR2 LQKENI. The CDR3 coding sequence is TGTGCCAGCTCACCTAGGACAGGGGGCTTGGGTGAAGCTTTCTTT. This codes for CASSPRTGGLGEAFF.

The rearrangement joins TRBV7-9 to TRBJ2-1, with a weak D call TRBD1 (6 bases). The CDR3 length is 18 residues. CDR1 SEHNR and CDR2 FQNEAQ come from the germline V gene (reference sequence). Trimming took off 4 bases at V and 8 bases at J, with 27 bases between the two ends. DNA of the CDR3: TGTGCCAGCAGCTCCACGAATACTTGGTTTGAACAGGGTTATGAGCAGTTCTTC. Translating it yields CASSSTNTWFEQGYEQFF. Drawing the rest from reference TRBV7-9 and TRBJ2-1, the complete variable domain is DTGVSQNPRHKITKRGQNVTFRCDPISEHNRLYWYRQTLGQGPEFLTYFQNEAQLEKSRLLSDRFSAERPKGSFSTLEIQRTEQGDSAMYLCASSSTNTWFEQGYEQFFGPGTRLTVL.

The V and J genes are TRBV29-1 and TRBJ2-5; TRBD1 agrees at 8 bases. Germline values: CDR1 SQVTM, CDR2 ANQGSEA. The trim removed 6 bases at V and 1 base at J, leaving 7 bases unmatched. The CDR3 consists of 14 residues. For the CDR3, the DNA is TGCAGCGTGGGTTCGGGACAGGTCCAAGAGACCCAGTACTTC. Its translation is CSVGSGQVQETQYF.

This sequence joins TRBV27 and TRBJ1-1; the match to TRBD1 covers 12 bases. The CDR3 has 18 residues. The J segment lost 1 base and the V segment lost 2 bases, leaving 8 bases of the junction unmatched. The V gene's germline CDR1 is MNHEY and CDR2 SMNVEV (reference sequence). The CDR3 spells CASSLDIRDRGPNTEAFF. The CDR3 region has the DNA TGTGCCAGCAGTTTAGATATAAGGGACAGGGGGCCGAACACTGAAGCTTTCTTT.

The genes are TRBV5-6 and TRBJ2-1, with 8 positions matching TRBD2. The ends lost 0 bases at V and 0 bases at J; junction bases unmatched: 2. Germline V gene data show CDR1 as SGHDT and CDR2 as YYEEEE. This CDR3 has 16 amino acids. CDR3 coding DNA: TGTGCCAGCAGCTTGGCTAGCGGGTTCTCCTACAATGAGCAGTTCTTC. This codes for CASSLASGFSYNEQFF.

This sequence joins TRBV19 and TRBJ1-5; D not certain. Trimming shortened V by 4 bases and J by 7 bases, and 8 bases separated the two germline ends. Germline values: CDR1 LNHDA, CDR2 SQIVND (reference sequence). The CDR3 totals 12 residues. The CDR3 loop reads CASSRSRQPQHF. DNA for the CDR3: TGTGCCAGTAGTAGATCCCGGCAGCCCCAGCATTTT.

This clone came up once. The chain combines TRBV5-1 with TRBJ2-7, with no clear D. Trimming cost V 5 bases and J 5 bases, with 5 bases left between them. Germline CDR1 and CDR2: SGHRS and YFSETQ. This CDR3 contains 10 residues. CDR3 nucleotides: TGCGCCAGCAGGGGCAACGAGCAGTACTTC. It yields the protein CASRGNEQYF. Full variable domain (outside the CDR3, taken from reference TRBV5-1 and TRBJ2-7): KAGVTQTPRYLIKTRGQQVTLSCSPISGHRSVSWYQQTPGQGLQFLFEYFSETQRNKGNFPGRFSGRQFSNSRSEMNVSTLELGDSALYLCASRGNEQYFGPGTRLTVT.